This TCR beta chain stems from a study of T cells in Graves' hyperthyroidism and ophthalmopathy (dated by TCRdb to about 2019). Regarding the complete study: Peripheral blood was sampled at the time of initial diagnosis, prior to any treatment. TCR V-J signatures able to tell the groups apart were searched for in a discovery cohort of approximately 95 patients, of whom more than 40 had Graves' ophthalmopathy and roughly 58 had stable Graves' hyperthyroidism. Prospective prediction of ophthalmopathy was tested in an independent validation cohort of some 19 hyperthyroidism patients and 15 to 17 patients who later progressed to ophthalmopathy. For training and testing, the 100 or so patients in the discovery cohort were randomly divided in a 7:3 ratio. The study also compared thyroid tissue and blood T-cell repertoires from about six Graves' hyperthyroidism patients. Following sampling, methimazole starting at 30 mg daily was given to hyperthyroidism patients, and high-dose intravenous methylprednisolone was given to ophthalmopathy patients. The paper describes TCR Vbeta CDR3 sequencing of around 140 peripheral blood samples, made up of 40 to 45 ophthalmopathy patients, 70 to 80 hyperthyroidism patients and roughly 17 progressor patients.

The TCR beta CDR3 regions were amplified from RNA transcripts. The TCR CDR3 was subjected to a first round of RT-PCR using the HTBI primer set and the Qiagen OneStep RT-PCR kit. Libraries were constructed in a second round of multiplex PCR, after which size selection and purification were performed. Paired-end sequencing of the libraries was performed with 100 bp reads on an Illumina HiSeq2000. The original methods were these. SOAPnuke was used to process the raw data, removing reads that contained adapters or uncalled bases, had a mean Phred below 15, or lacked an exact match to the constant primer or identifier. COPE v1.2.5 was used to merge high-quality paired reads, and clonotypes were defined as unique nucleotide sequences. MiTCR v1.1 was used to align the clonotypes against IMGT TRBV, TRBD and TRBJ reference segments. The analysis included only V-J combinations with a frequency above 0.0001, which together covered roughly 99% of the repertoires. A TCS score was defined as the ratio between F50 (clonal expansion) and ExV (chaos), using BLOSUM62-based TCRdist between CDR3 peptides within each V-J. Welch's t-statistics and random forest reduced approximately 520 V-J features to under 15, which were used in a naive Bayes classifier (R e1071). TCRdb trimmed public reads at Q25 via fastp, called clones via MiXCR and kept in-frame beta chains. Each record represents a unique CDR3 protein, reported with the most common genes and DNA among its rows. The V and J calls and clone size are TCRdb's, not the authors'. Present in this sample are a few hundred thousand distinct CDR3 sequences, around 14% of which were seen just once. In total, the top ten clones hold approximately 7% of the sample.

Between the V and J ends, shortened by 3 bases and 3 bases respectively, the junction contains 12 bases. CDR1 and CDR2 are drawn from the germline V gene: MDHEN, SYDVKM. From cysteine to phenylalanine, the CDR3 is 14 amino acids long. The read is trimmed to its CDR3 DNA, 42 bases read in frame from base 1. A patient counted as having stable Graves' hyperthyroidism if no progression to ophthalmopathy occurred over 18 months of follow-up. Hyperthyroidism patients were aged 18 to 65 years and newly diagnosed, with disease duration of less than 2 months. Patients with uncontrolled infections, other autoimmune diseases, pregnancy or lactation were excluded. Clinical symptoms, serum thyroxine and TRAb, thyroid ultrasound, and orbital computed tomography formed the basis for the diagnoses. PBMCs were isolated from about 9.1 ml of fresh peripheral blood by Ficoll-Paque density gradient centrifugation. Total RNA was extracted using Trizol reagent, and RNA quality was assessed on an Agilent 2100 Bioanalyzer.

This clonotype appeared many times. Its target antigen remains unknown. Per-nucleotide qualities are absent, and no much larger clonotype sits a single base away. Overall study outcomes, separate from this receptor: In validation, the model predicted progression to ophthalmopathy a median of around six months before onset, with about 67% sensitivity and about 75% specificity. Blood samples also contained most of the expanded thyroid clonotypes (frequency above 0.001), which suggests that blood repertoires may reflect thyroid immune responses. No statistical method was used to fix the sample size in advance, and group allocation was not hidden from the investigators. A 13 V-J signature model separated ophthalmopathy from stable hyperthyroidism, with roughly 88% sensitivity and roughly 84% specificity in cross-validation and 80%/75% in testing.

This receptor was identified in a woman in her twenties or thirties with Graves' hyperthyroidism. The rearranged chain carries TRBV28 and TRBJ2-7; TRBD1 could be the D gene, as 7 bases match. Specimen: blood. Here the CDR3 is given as CASSLEGAFYEQYF. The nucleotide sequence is TGTGCCAGCAGTTTGGAGGGGGCCTTCTACGAGCAGTACTTC.